These 10 T cell receptor beta chains came from one sample sequenced in a study of T cells and copy number aberrations in small-cell lung cancer. The repertoire was sequenced with immunoSEQ multiplex PCR; TCRdb's copy has only in-frame clones and lacks some. The repertoire holds hundreds of clones, with approximately 90% as singletons. The sequenced sample was normal tissue next to the tumor. Receptor source: a man aged 50-60 years with small cell lung cancer.

The CDR3 bases are TGCGCCAGCAGCTACACAGGGGGGAGCACCGGGGAGCTGTTTTTT. Its protein product is CASSYTGGSTGELFF. The J gene is TRBJ2-2, the V gene TRBV5-1; 8 nucleotides align to TRBD1. V shed 3 bases and J 4 bases; nucleotides not matched to a gene: 5. CDR1 is SGHRS, CDR2 YFSETQ, per germline. There are 15 residues in the CDR3.

Notes on this clone: The same CDR3 also results from other DNA sequences found in this sample. The chain couples TRBV30 to TRBJ2-5; a possible D gene is TRBD2 (6 bases). The V and J ends lost 2 bases and 5 bases respectively, with 9 bases between them. Germline assignment: CDR1 GTSNPN and CDR2 SVGIG (reference sequence). The CDR3 is 12 residues long. CDR3 region: CAWSFAGETQYF. The DNA of the CDR3 is TGTGCCTGGAGTTTTGCGGGGGAGACCCAGTACTTC.

V gene TRBV6-5 combines with J gene TRBJ1-2; D is ambiguous. Germline CDR1 MNHEY, CDR2 SVGAGI. This CDR3 has 14 amino acids. V lost 0 bases, J lost 4 bases, and 9 bases lay in between. The chain's CDR3 is CASSYSSGVYGYTF. CDR3 nucleotide sequence: TGTGCCAGCAGTTACTCGTCAGGAGTCTATGGCTACACCTTC.

The chain recombines TRBV11-2 with TRBJ2-7; no firm D call. Germline-derived CDR1 and CDR2 are SGHAT and FQNNGV. The CDR3 consists of 13 residues. The V end was cut by 3 bases, the J end by 2 bases, with 8 bases between. The CDR3 is CASSLGPAYEQYF. As DNA, the CDR3 is TGTGCCAGCAGCTTGGGCCCCGCCTACGAGCAGTACTTC.

This chain connects TRBV11-2 to TRBJ2-7; TRBD2 aligns across 10 bases. Trimming removed 1 base from V and 4 bases from J; junction bases left unmatched: 4. Germline V gives CDR1 SGHAT, CDR2 FQNNGV. The CDR3 covers 15 residues. The DNA of the CDR3 is TGTGCCAGCAGCTTAGGGGATAGCGGGGGGTACGAGCAGTACTTC. Translated, it gives CASSLGDSGGYEQYF.

CDR3 sequence reads: CASSQVWAGVAQETQYF. CDR3 coding DNA: TGCGCCAGCAGCCAAGTCTGGGCAGGGGTGGCCCAAGAGACCCAGTACTTC. V is TRBV4-3 and J is TRBJ2-5, with D tentatively TRBD1 (6 bases). Germline lookup yields CDR1 LGHNA and CDR2 YSLEER. The V gene lost 1 base and the J gene lost 1 base, with 16 bases spanning the gap. The CDR3 runs to 17 residues.

The chain uses TRBV7-9 and TRBJ2-7; D may be TRBD1 (7 bases). V lost 5 bases and J 4 bases, leaving 12 bases between the germline ends. CDR1 and CDR2 from the germline V gene are SEHNR and FQNEAQ (reference sequence). This CDR3 spans 13 amino acids. The DNA of the CDR3 is TGTGCCAGCAGCGAACAGGGGAGGTACGAGCAGTACTTC. Its protein is CASSEQGRYEQYF.

V is TRBV6-5 and J is TRBJ1-2; a weak D match, TRBD1 (6 bases). Trimming stripped 4 bases from V and 7 bases from J, with 16 bases between. The CDR3 is 14 residues long. Germline values: CDR1 MNHEY, CDR2 SVGAGI. The CDR3 protein is CASSLRGSQGGYTF. CDR3 DNA: TGTGCCAGCAGTTTAAGGGGGTCTCAAGGTGGCTACACCTTC.

This clone showed up just once. The chain uses TRBV5-1 and TRBJ1-1; 10 bases are a match to TRBD1. V dropped 3 bases and J dropped 2; count of bases not matched to a gene: 4. This CDR3 comprises 15 residues. CDR1 and CDR2 (germline): SGHRS, YFSETQ. The CDR3 DNA follows: TGCGCCAGCAGCTGGGGGGACAGGGGCAACACTGAAGCTTTCTTT. Protein sequence: CASSWGDRGNTEAFF.

V gene TRBV9 combines with J gene TRBJ1-6, with D uncertain. Trimming stripped 0 bases from V and 8 bases from J, with 6 bases between. The CDR3 runs 13 residues. Germline-derived CDR1 and CDR2 are SGDLS and YYNGEE. The CDR3 DNA reads TGTGCCAGCAGCGTAGGGGCAGATTCACCCCTCCACTTT. This codes for CASSVGADSPLHF.